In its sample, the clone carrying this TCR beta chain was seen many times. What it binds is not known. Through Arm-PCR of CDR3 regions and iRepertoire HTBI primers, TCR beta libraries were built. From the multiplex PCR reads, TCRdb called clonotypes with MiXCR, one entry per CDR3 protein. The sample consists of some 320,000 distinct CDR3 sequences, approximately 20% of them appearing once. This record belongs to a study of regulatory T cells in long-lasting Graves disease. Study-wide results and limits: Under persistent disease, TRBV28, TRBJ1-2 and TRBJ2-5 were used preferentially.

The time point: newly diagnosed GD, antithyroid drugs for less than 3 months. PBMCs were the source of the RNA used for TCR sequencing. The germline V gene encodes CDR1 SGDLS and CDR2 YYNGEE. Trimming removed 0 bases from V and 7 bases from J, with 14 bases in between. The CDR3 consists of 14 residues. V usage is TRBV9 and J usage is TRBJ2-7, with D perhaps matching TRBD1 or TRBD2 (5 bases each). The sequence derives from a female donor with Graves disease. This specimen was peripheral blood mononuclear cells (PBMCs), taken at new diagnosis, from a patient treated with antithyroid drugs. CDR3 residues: CASSVGVGAWEQYF. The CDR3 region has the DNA TGTGCCAGCAGCGTAGGCGTCGGGGCTTGGGAGCAGTACTTC.